Below, 4 T cell receptor beta chains from the same sample are listed, as sequenced in a study of patients and donors after allogeneic stem cell transplantation. From the RT-PCR reads, TCRdb called clonotypes with MiXCR, one entry per CDR3 protein. In the table there are roughly 880,000 distinct CDR3 sequences, over 15% of which are singletons. Sequenced: blood, either unsorted or a sorted T cell fraction (not recorded which). The receptors shown here come from a human donor who was either an allogeneic HSCT recipient or a stem cell or donor lymphocyte infusion donor (not recorded which). It is not recorded whose cells these are; they may come from a transplant donor.

This clonotype has just a few counts. The chain joins TRBV11-2 to TRBJ2-7, with D maybe TRBD2 (6 bases). This CDR3 has 13 amino acids. Germline CDR1 is SGHAT and CDR2 is FQNNGV. Trimming stripped 4 bases from V and 3 bases from J, with 10 bases between. CDR3 protein: CASSSGLRYEQYF. CDR3 nucleotide sequence: TGTGCCAGCAGCTCGGGACTTCGCTACGAGCAGTACTTC.

This clonotype appeared many times. The chain's CDR3 is CASSQHWTGQGFNEQFF. The CDR3 DNA reads TGTGCCAGCAGCCAACATTGGACCGGACAGGGATTTAATGAGCAGTTCTTC. The V gene is TRBV4-2, the J gene TRBJ2-1; 8 bases map to TRBD1. CDR1 and CDR2 (germline): LGHNA, YNFKEQ. The length of the CDR3 is 17 residues. With 2 bases clipped from V and 7 bases from J, the junction kept 13 bases outside the gene matches.

This clonotype came up a few times. The rearrangement joins TRBV7-8 to TRBJ2-7, with a possible D match to TRBD2 (6 bases). Germline CDR1 is SGHVS and CDR2 is FQNEAQ. The CDR3 has 14 residues. V shed 2 bases and J shed 5 bases, with 13 bases lying between them. The chain's CDR3 is CASSLSGGVDEQYF. CDR3 in DNA: TGTGCCAGCAGCTTATCGGGCGGGGTGGACGAGCAGTACTTC.

This chain connects TRBV6-1 to TRBJ1-3; D is perhaps TRBD1 (6 bases). Trimming stripped 6 bases from V and 3 bases from J, with 12 bases between. CDR1 MNHNS and CDR2 SASEGT come from the germline V gene. The CDR3 is 14 amino acids. The CDR3 sequence: CASSLQGLGNTIYF. CDR3 coding DNA: TGTGCCAGCAGCTTACAGGGTCTTGGAAACACCATATATTTT.